This TCR beta chain is drawn from a study of blood T cell repertoires in COVID-19. About the research overall: Whether acute or convalescent, the COVID-19 samples came from the United States, Italy and Spain.

Sequencing used immunoSEQ multiplex PCR; TCRdb keeps in-frame clones, though not all of them. The sample has 240,000 or so clones, roughly 86% seen once. Sequencing used peripheral blood. The receptor's source is a woman aged 30 to 39 with acute or convalescent COVID-19.

The CDR3 loop is CASSPTGTGVSEAFF. The CDR3 bases are TGTGCCAGCAGCCCTACCGGGACAGGGGTTTCTGAAGCTTTCTTT. The chain joins TRBV7-2 to TRBJ1-1, with 10 bases lining up with TRBD1. CDR1 and CDR2 from the germline V gene are SGHTA and FQGNSA. This CDR3 has 15 residues. J lost 6 bases, V lost 5 bases, and 9 bases had no gene match. The variable domain in full, completed from reference TRBV7-2 and TRBJ1-1, reads GAGVSQSPSNKVTEKGKDVELRCDPISGHTALYWYRQSLGQGLEFLIYFQGNSAPDKSGLPSDRFSAERTGGSVSTLTIQRTQQEDSAVYLCASSPTGTGVSEAFFGQGTRLTVV.